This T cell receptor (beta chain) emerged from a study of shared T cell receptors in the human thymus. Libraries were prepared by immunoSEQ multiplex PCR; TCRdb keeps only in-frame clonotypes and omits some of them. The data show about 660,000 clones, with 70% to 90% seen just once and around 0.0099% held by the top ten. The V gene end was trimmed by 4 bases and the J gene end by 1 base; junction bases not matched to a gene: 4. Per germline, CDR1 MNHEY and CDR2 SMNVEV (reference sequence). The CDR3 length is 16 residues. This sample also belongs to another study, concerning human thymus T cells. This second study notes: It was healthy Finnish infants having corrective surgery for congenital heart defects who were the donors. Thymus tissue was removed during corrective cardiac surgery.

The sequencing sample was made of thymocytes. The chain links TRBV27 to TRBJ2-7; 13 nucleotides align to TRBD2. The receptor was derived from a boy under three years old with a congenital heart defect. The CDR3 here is CASSSLGLAGSYEQYF. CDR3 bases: TGTGCCAGCAGTTCCCTGGGACTAGCGGGGTCCTACGAGCAGTACTTC.